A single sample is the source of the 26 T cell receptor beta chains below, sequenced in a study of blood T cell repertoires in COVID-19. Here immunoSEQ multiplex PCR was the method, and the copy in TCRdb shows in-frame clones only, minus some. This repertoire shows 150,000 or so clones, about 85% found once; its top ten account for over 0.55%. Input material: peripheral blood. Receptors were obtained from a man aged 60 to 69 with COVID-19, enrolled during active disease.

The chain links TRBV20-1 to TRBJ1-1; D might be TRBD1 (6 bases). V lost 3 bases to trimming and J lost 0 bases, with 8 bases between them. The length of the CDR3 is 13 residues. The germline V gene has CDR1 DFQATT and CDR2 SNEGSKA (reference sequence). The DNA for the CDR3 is TGCAGTGCTAGTGGACAGATGAACACTGAAGCTTTCTTT. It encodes CSASGQMNTEAFF.

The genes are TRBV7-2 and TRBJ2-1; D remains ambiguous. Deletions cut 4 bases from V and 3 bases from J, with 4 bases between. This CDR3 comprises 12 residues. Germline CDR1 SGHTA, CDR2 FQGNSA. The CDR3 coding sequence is TGTGCCAGCAGCTCCTTCTACAATGAGCAGTTCTTC. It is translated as CASSSFYNEQFF.

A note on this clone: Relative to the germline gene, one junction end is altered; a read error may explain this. In DNA, the CDR3 is TGTGCTAGTAGTACGAGGGCGACAGGATTAAACTATGGCTACACCTTC. Protein: CASSTRATGLNYGYTF. This chain uses TRBV19 with TRBJ1-2, with a weak D call TRBD1 (6 bases). The CDR3 consists of 16 residues. Per the germline V gene, CDR1 is LNHDA and CDR2 is SQIVND (reference sequence).

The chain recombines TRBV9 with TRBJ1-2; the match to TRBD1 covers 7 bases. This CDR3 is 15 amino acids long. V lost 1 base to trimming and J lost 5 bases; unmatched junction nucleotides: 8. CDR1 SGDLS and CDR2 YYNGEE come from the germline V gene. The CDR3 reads CASSVQGEGGYGYTF. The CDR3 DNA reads TGTGCCAGCAGCGTACAGGGGGAAGGGGGATATGGCTACACCTTC.

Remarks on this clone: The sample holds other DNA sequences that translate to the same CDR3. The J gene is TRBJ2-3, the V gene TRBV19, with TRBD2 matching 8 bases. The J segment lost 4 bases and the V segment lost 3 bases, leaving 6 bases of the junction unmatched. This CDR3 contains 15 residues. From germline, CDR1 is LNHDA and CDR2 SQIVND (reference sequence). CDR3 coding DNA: TGTGCCAGTAGTATGGCGGGAGGTCGCCCAGATACGCAGTATTTT. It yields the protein CASSMAGGRPDTQYF.

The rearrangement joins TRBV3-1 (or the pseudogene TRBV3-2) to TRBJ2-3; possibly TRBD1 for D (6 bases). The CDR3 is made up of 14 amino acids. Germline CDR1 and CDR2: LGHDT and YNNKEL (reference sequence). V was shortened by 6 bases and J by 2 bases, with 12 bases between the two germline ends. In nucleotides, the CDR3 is TGTGCCAGCAGGGCATCAGGGGACACAGATACGCAGTATTTT. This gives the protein CASRASGDTDTQYF.

CDR3 sequence: CASSQTGQGAGTEAFF. The CDR3 nucleotides read TGTGCCAGCAGCCAAACGGGACAGGGGGCAGGAACTGAAGCTTTCTTT. J is TRBJ1-1 and V is TRBV7-6, with 12 bases matching TRBD1. V lost 5 bases to trimming and J lost 5 bases; unmatched junction nucleotides: 9. This CDR3 spans 16 amino acids. Looked up from germline, CDR1 is SGHVS and CDR2 is FNYEAQ.

CDR3 sequence reads: CASSTVQGQGPNSPLHF. CDR3 in DNA: TGTGCCAGCAGCACAGTCCAGGGACAGGGTCCTAATTCACCCCTCCACTTT. The chain recombines TRBV7-2 with TRBJ1-6; 9 nucleotides match TRBD1. The CDR3 has 17 amino acids. Germline V gives CDR1 SGHTA, CDR2 FQGNSA. Trimming at V came to 5 bases and at J to 6 bases, leaving 11 bases not matched to a gene. The full variable domain, in which reference TRBV7-2 and TRBJ1-6 provide the parts outside the CDR3, is GAGVSQSPSNKVTEKGKDVELRCDPISGHTALYWYRQSLGQGLEFLIYFQGNSAPDKSGLPSDRFSAERTGGSVSTLTIQRTQQEDSAVYLCASSTVQGQGPNSPLHFGNGTRLTVT.

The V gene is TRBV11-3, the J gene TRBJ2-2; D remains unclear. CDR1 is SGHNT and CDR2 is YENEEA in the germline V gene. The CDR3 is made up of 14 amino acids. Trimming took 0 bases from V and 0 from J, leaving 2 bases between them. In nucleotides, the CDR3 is TGTGCCAGCAGCTTAGACTCGAACACCGGGGAGCTGTTTTTT. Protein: CASSLDSNTGELFF.

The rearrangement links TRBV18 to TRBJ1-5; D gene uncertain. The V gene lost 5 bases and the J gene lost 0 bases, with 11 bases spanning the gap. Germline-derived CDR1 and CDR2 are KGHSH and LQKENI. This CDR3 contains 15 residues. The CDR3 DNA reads TGTGCCAGCTCATTAGACATATTTAGCAATCAGCCCCAGCATTTT. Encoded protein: CASSLDIFSNQPQHF.

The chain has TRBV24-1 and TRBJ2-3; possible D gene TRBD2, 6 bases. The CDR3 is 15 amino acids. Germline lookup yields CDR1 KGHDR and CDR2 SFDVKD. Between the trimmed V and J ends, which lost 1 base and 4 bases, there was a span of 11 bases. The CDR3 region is CATSDFRGFADTQYF. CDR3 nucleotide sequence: TGTGCCACCAGTGATTTTCGGGGGTTTGCAGATACGCAGTATTTT.

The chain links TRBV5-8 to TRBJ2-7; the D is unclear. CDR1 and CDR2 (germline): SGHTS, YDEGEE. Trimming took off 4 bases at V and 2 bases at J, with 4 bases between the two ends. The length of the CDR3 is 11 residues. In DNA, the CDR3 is TGTGCCAGCAGCCGGGCCTACGAGCAGTACTTC. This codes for CASSRAYEQYF.

The CDR3: CASTAGTSGGNNEQFF. The DNA of the CDR3 is TGTGCCAGCACCGCCGGGACTAGCGGGGGGAACAATGAGCAGTTCTTC. The rearrangement joins TRBV6-6 to TRBJ2-1; 15 nucleotides agree with TRBD2. Germline trimming cut 7 bases from V and 5 bases from J; bases unmatched to any gene: 6. Looked up from germline, CDR1 is MNHNY and CDR2 is SVGAGI (reference sequence). This CDR3 contains 16 residues.

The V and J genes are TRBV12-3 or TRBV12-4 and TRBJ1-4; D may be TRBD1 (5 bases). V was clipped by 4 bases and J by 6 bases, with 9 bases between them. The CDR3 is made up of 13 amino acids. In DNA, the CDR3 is TGTGCCAGCAGTTGGGGGACTGATGAAAAACTGTTTTTT. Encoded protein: CASSWGTDEKLFF.

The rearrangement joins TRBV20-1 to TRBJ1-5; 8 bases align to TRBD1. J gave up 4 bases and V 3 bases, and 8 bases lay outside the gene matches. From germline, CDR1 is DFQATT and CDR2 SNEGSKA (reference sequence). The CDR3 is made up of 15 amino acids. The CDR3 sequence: CSASAPGTGNQPQHF. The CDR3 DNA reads TGCAGTGCTAGTGCCCCCGGGACAGGAAATCAGCCCCAGCATTTT.

The CDR3 DNA follows: TGTGCCAGCAGTTCCCGACAGCGAGTTAGGGAAGCTTTCTTT. Its translation is CASSSRQRVREAFF. The gene calls are TRBV6-2 or TRBV6-3 and TRBJ1-1; TRBD1 might be the D (5 bases). The germline V gene has CDR1 MNHEY and CDR2 SVGEGT. V was trimmed by 4 bases and J by 8 bases, leaving 17 bases between them. This CDR3 has 14 residues.

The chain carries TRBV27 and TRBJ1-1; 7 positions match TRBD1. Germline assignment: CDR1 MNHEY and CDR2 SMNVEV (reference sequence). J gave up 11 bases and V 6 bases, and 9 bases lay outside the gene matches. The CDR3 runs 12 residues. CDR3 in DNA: TGTGCCAGCAGGACAGGGCCGCTAGGGGCTTTCTTT. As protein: CASRTGPLGAFF.

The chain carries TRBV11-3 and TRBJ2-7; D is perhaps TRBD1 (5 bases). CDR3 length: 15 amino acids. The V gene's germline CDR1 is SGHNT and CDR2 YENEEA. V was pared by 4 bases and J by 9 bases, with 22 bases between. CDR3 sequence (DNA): TGTGCCAGCAGCTCGGACACGACTGGGTTACGAGTGCAGTACTTC. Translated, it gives CASSSDTTGLRVQYF.

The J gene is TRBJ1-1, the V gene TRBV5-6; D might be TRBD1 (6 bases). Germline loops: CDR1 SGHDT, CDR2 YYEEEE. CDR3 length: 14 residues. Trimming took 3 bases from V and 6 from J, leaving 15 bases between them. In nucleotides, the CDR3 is TGTGCCAGCAGCTCCCTCAGGGGCCGCGCTGAAGCTTTCTTT. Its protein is CASSSLRGRAEAFF.

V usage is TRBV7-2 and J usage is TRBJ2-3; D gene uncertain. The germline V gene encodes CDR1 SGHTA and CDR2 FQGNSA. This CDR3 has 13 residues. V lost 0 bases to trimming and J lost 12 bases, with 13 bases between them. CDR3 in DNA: TGTGCCAGCAGCTTAGCGGTTATCCAGCGTCAGTATTTT. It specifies CASSLAVIQRQYF.

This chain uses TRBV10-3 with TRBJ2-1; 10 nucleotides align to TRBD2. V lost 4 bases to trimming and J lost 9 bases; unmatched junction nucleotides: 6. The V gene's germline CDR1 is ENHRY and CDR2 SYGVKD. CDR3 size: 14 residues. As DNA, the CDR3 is TGTGCCATCAGTGTAGCGGGGGGCAATGTTGAGCAGTTCTTC. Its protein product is CAISVAGGNVEQFF.

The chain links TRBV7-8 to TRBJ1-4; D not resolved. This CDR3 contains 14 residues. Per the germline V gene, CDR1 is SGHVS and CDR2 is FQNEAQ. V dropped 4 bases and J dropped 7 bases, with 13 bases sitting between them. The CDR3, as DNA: TGTGCCAGCAGCTCTGGAGGGTCGGGTGAAAAACTGTTTTTT. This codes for CASSSGGSGEKLFF.

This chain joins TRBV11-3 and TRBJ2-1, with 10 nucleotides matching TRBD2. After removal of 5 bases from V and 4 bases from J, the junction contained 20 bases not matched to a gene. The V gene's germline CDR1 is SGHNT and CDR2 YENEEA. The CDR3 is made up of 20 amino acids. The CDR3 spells CASSPPVGLAGVPIYNEQFF. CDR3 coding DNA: TGTGCCAGCAGCCCCCCGGTGGGGCTAGCGGGAGTCCCGATATACAATGAGCAGTTCTTC.

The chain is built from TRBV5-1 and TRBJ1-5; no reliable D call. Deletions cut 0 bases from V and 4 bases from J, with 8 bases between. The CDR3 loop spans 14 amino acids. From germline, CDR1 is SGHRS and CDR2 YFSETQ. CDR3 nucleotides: TGCGCCAGCAGCTTGGAATCCCCAAATCAGCCCCAGCATTTT. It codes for CASSLESPNQPQHF.

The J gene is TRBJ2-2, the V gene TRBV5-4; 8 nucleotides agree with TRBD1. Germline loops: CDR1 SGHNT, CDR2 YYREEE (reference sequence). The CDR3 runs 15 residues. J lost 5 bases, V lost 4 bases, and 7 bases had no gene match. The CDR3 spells CASSTGQGETGELFF. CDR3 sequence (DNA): TGTGCCAGCAGCACCGGACAGGGCGAGACCGGGGAGCTGTTTTTT. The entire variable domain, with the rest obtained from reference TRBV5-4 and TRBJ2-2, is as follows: ETGVTQSPTHLIKTRGQQVTLRCSSQSGHNTVSWYQQALGQGPQFIFQYYREEENGRGNFPPRFSGLQFPNYSSELNVNALELDDSALYLCASSTGQGETGELFFGEGSRLTVL.

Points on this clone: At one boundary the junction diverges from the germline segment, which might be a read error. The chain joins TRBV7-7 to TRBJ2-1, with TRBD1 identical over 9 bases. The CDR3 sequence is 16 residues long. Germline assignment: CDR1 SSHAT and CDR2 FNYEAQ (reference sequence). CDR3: CASSLEPGQGENEQFF. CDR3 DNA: TGTGCTAGCAGCTTAGAACCGGGACAGGGTGAAAATGAGCAGTTCTTC.